This passage covers 12 T cell receptor beta chains from one sample sequenced in a study of cytomegalovirus exposure and HLA in healthy donors. With 60 Vbeta and 13 Jbeta primers, the PCR was carried out. Data came from immunoSEQ multiplex PCR; TCRdb stores just in-frame clones and leaves some out. The data hold 150,000 to 200,000 clones, with 75% to 90% observed a single time. The sequenced sample consisted of PBMCs. The origin of the receptors is a man between 50 and 59 years old in good health and CMV-seropositive.

The V call is TRBV5-5, the J call TRBJ1-1, with D uncertain. Trimming removed 8 bases at V and 3 bases at J, with 14 bases between. CDR1 and CDR2 from the germline V gene are SGHKS and YYEKEE (reference sequence). The CDR3 is made up of 13 amino acids. The CDR3 sequence: CASGGDEYTEAFF. In DNA form, the CDR3 reads TGTGCCAGTGGCGGGGATGAGTACACTGAAGCTTTCTTT.

The chain uses TRBV10-3 and TRBJ2-1, with D perhaps TRBD2 (7 bases). Per the germline V gene, CDR1 is ENHRY and CDR2 is SYGVKD. The CDR3 spans 15 residues. V was shortened by 3 bases and J by 4 bases, with 13 bases between the two germline ends. CDR3 sequence (DNA): TGTGCCATCAGTGATCCGGGGGGCCGTTACAATGAGCAGTTCTTC. Its translation is CAISDPGGRYNEQFF.

This chain connects TRBV9 to TRBJ2-5, with 11 nucleotides matching TRBD2. Germline V gene lookup returns CDR1 SGDLS and CDR2 YYNGEE. J was trimmed by 5 bases and V by 2 bases; bases with no gene match: 2. The CDR3 has 14 residues. Here the CDR3 DNA reads TGTGCCAGCAGCGTTTTAGCGGGGGGGGAGACCCAGTACTTC. Residues: CASSVLAGGETQYF.

This clone was counted a few times. The chain links TRBV27 to TRBJ2-1, with 11 bases identical to TRBD2. Germline trimming cut 8 bases from V and 7 bases from J; bases unmatched to any gene: 4. Germline V gene sequence: CDR1 MNHEY, CDR2 SMNVEV (reference sequence). This CDR3 region has 13 residues. The CDR3 DNA is TGTGCCAGCTTAGCGGGAGGGCAAAATGAGCAGTTCTTC. Translated: CASLAGGQNEQFF.

The gene calls are TRBV18 and TRBJ2-7; tentatively, D is TRBD1 (6 bases). CDR1 is KGHSH and CDR2 is LQKENI in the germline V gene. Trimming took off 0 bases at V and 9 bases at J, with 18 bases between the two ends. The CDR3 is 15 amino acids. CDR3 in amino acids: CASSPPLTGLRRQYF. CDR3 sequence (DNA): TGTGCCAGCTCACCACCGCTAACAGGGCTGAGACGGCAGTACTTC.

V and J are TRBV27 and TRBJ2-3; a weak D match, TRBD2 (6 bases). Germline CDR1 is MNHEY and CDR2 is SMNVEV (reference sequence). Trimming stripped 6 bases from V and 4 bases from J, with 17 bases between. CDR3 length equals 15 residues. The CDR3 protein is CASRSRPGGADTQYF. Here the CDR3 DNA reads TGTGCCAGCAGATCCAGACCAGGAGGGGCAGATACGCAGTATTTT.

V and J are TRBV7-8 and TRBJ1-2, with D perhaps matching TRBD1 (6 bases). CDR1 is SGHVS, CDR2 FQNEAQ, per germline. The CDR3 has 18 amino acids. V dropped 5 bases and J dropped 0 bases, with 22 bases sitting between them. The CDR3 DNA reads as TGTGCCAGCAGCCGTCGGACAGAGGCCGTACCTCCTAACTATGGCTACACCTTC. It yields the protein CASSRRTEAVPPNYGYTF.

The sample holds one count of this clone. The V gene is TRBV10-3, the J gene TRBJ2-4; TRBD2 matches 8 bases. Germline-derived CDR1 and CDR2 are ENHRY and SYGVKD. V dropped 10 bases and J dropped 6; count of bases not matched to a gene: 11. There are 14 residues in the CDR3. CDR3 in amino acids: CATRNSGMGNIQYF. The CDR3 DNA sequence: TGTGCCACCCGAAATAGCGGGATGGGAAACATTCAGTACTTC.

This clone was recorded a few times. The chain carries TRBV29-1 and TRBJ2-1; D might be TRBD1 (5 bases). V gave up 5 bases and J gave up 1 base, with 9 bases separating them. Germline-derived CDR1 and CDR2 are SQVTM and ANQGSEA. This CDR3 has 13 residues. The CDR3 here is CSVLGESYNEQFF. The CDR3 DNA sequence: TGCAGCGTTTTAGGGGAATCCTACAATGAGCAGTTCTTC.

This clone was recorded a few times. The chain combines TRBV7-9 with TRBJ2-3, with D unclear. The germline gives CDR1 SEHNR, CDR2 FQNEAQ (reference sequence). The CDR3 is made up of 15 amino acids. The V end lost 0 bases, the J end lost 0 bases, and 7 bases lay between the germline ends. The CDR3 here is CASSLAWQSTDTQYF. CDR3 nucleotide sequence: TGTGCCAGCAGCTTAGCGTGGCAGAGCACAGATACGCAGTATTTT.

This chain uses TRBV5-4 with TRBJ1-6; TRBD1 matches 7 bases. CDR3 length: 15 residues. The V segment lost 4 bases and the J segment 8 bases; nucleotides outside the gene matches: 9. Germline V gene data show CDR1 as SGHNT and CDR2 as YYREEE (reference sequence). This chain's CDR3 is CASSGMTGLDSPLHF. As DNA, the CDR3 is TGTGCCAGCAGCGGAATGACAGGGTTGGATTCACCCCTCCACTTT.

The genes are TRBV5-1 and TRBJ1-1; tentatively, D is TRBD1 (6 bases). The V gene's germline CDR1 is SGHRS and CDR2 YFSETQ. V was shortened by 7 bases and J by 4 bases, with 17 bases between the two germline ends. This CDR3 is built from 14 residues. CDR3 sequence reads: CASGLQTGGTEAFF. The DNA of the CDR3 is TGCGCCAGCGGACTTCAGACAGGTGGCACTGAAGCTTTCTTT. The complete variable domain, with remaining parts taken from reference TRBV5-1 and TRBJ1-1, reads KAGVTQTPRYLIKTRGQQVTLSCSPISGHRSVSWYQQTPGQGLQFLFEYFSETQRNKGNFPGRFSGRQFSNSRSEMNVSTLELGDSALYLCASGLQTGGTEAFFGQGTRLTVV.